This TCR beta chain was obtained from a study of vaccination and CD4 T cells after COVID-19 (dated by TCRdb to 2022 to 2024). With respect to the entire study: Convalescent patients had a positive SARS-CoV-2 result on nasal swab PCR, and of these patients, several had mild disease and one had severe disease. Post-COVID blood samples were collected from convalescent patients a median of approximately 100 days after diagnosis, with a range of roughly 30 to 161 days. The spike-specific CD4+ TCR repertoire was compared before and after mRNA vaccination in around ten COVID-19 convalescent patients and a handful of infection-naive healthy vaccine recipients. In control cultures, a CEFX viral epitope pool was used as positive control, an HIV-1 Nef peptide pool was used as negative control, or no peptide was added. Post-vaccine blood samples were obtained a median of about 72 days after the second vaccine dose, with a range of roughly 13 to 250 days. Participants received two doses of either the Pfizer-BioNTech BNT162b2 vaccine (n=8) or the Moderna mRNA-1273 vaccine (n=2). For stimulating the cultures, overlapping spike peptide pools were used, derived from SARS-CoV-2 as well as from the common cold coronaviruses HCoV-NL63, HCoV-OC43 and HCoV-229E. Six males and four females were included in the convalescent cohort, with two Hispanic individuals, seven Caucasians, two Asians and one multiracial person represented.

Study-level results and caveats: Nearly all vaccine-specific clones in convalescent patients (304 of 307) were mono-reactive for SARS-CoV-2 spike rather than cross-reactive with common cold coronaviruses. Relatively few convalescent patients were included in the study, and early timepoints after natural infection were not analyzed. In convalescent patients, a median around 86% of post-vaccine SARS-CoV-2-reactive clones were detected only after vaccination, and vaccine-specific priming was suggested by this finding. The median count of SARS-CoV-2-reactive clonotypes went up from around 21 after infection to 35 to 40 after vaccination, although the change was not significant.

The CDR3 numbers 12 residues from cysteine through phenylalanine. Here the CDR3 DNA is all that survives: 36 bases in frame from base 1. In the germline V gene, CDR1 corresponds to LGHNA and CDR2 to YNFKEQ. The germline ends are 7 bases apart after V is trimmed by 1 base and J by 7 bases. Library preparation used PCR. DNA from cultured CD4+ T cells was subjected to TCR sequencing with the Oncomine TCR Beta short-read assay at the Johns Hopkins FTIC core. The QIAamp micro DNA kit was used to extract genomic DNA from the cultured CD4+ T cells. Oncomine TCR Beta libraries from cultured CD4+ T cells were pooled with unique dual indexes and sequenced on an Illumina iSeq 100. In the authors' own workflow: Non-productive sequences were removed, and CDR3s not starting with C, not ending with F or W, or shorter than 7 amino acids were discarded. Antigen-specific clonotypes were identified using the MANAFEST web application through comparison of peptide-stimulated wells with reference and other culture wells. To be called positive, a clone needed an FDR below 0.05, an odds ratio above 5, and a productive frequency above 0.1% in at least two of three replicate wells. A clonotype was classed as cross-reactive if the clonotype showed significant expansion both in SARS-CoV-2 spike wells and in at least one common cold coronavirus spike condition. Using R version 3.6.1, CDR3 homology was evaluated through Levenshtein distances (stringdist) along with unrooted phylogenetic trees (ape). Clones were called with MiXCR by TCRdb after fastp trimmed the public reads at Q25, and only in-frame beta chains were retained. Under each unique CDR3 protein, matching rows form one entry showing the most common genes and DNA. For this entry, the V and J calls and clone size follow TCRdb and not the study's own pipeline. The sample table shows around 19,000 distinct CDR3 sequences, and about 52% are seen once. The leading ten clones occupy about 4% of the sample.

This clonotype was seen only a few times. The antigen this receptor binds is unknown. Base quality data are lacking; no much larger clone is found one base away. The treatment or condition label of this sample denotes: approximately nine-day PBMC culture with coronavirus spike peptide pools or control peptides (ViraFEST assay). The ViraFEST assay, used in the study, expanded antigen-specific T cells with peptide pools and then identified the expanded clonotypes through TCR sequencing. Positive SARS-CoV-2 PCR tests in the convalescent patients dated from March to December 2020, before Alpha, Beta and Delta variants emerged in the United States. PBMCs were cultured at a few million per well in IMDM supplemented with around 5% human AB serum and about 9.5 IU/ml IL-2, with around 10 ug/ml peptide pools added. Half of the culture medium was replaced with fresh IL-2-containing medium on days 3 and 7. After roughly nine days of culture, CD4+ T cells were isolated by negative selection using the EasySep CD4+ T cell isolation kit. PBMCs were separated from whole blood using Ficoll-Paque Plus gradient centrifugation and then either used fresh or cryopreserved at -140C. Each culture condition was generally run in triplicate wells.

The V and J segments used are TRBV4-2 and TRBJ1-2, with the D gene not clear enough to name. This TCR derives from a human donor who had recovered from COVID-19. The sample comprised CD4+ T cells from blood, cultured in vitro. Read as DNA, the sequence is TGTGCCAGCAGCCAAGTTGAAAGTGGCTACACCTTC. It is translated as CASSQVESGYTF.